The sequence of this T cell receptor beta chain was determined in a study of blood T cell repertoires in COVID-19. Overall study: COVID-19 samples, acute and convalescent, were from the United States, Italy and Spain. Nucleic acid was either cDNA or gDNA, and it came from T cells, B-cell-depleted T cells, or PBMCs.

Only one count was recorded for this clone. The CDR3 length is 16 residues. From germline, CDR1 is SGHTA and CDR2 FQGTGA. V shed 5 bases and J 1 base; nucleotides not matched to a gene: 6. The Seattle patients, enrolled during active infection, were followed longitudinally. Per the study methods: Amplification of reference gene primers provided the estimated nucleated cell counts. The method was immunoSEQ multiplex PCR; TCRdb's version includes in-frame clones alone and lacks a portion of them. D and trimming come from the DNA, and the V and J calls and clone size come from that table. The sample yields some 400,000 clones, around 87% seen once.

Sequenced material: peripheral blood. The J gene is TRBJ2-3, the V gene TRBV7-3; 10 bases are shared with TRBD2. This receptor was identified in a woman aged 60-70 years with COVID-19, enrolled during active disease. The CDR3 spells CASSPGLAGGTDTQYF. The CDR3 DNA reads as TGTGCCAGCAGCCCCGGGCTAGCGGGGGGCACAGATACGCAGTATTTT.